These 24 T cell receptor beta chains were sequenced from one sample in a study of vaccination and CD4 T cells after COVID-19. The antigens for these receptors are not known. Treatment indicated: roughly 10-day PBMC culture with coronavirus spike peptide pools or control peptides (ViraFEST assay). Sequencing of cultured CD4+ T cell DNA used the Oncomine TCR Beta short-read assay. MiXCR, applied by TCRdb to the PCR reads, yields one record per CDR3 protein. The data show roughly 12,000 distinct CDR3 sequences, approximately 81% seen once. The sample in question was CD4+ T cells from blood, cultured in vitro, obtained after SARS-CoV-2 vaccination. Receptors were obtained from a human donor who received a COVID-19 vaccine.

Comment on this clonotype: The junction departs from the called germline gene at one end, perhaps through a read error. The chain couples TRBV2 to TRBJ2-7, with 10 bases aligning to TRBD2. There are 14 residues in the CDR3. Germline V lookup: CDR1 SNHLY, CDR2 FYNNEI. The CDR3 bases are TGTGCCAGCAGAGAGCGGGGGGGCACCTACGAGCAGTGCTTC. It is translated as CASRERGGTYEQCF.

This clonotype was seen a single time. The chain is built from TRBV20-1 and TRBJ1-4; possible D gene TRBD1, 5 bases. Per germline, CDR1 DFQATT and CDR2 SNEGSKA (reference sequence). The CDR3 has 16 residues. V was trimmed by 0 bases and J by 3 bases, leaving 14 bases between them. The CDR3 here is CSARDPSTASNEKLFF. In DNA form, the CDR3 reads TGCAGTGCTAGAGATCCCTCGACAGCCTCTAATGAAAAACTGTTTTTT.

The CDR3: CASRAGFGLGNEKLFF. DNA of the CDR3: TGTGCCAGCCGAGCAGGGTTCGGGCTTGGTAATGAAAAACTGTTTTTT. V is TRBV27 and J is TRBJ1-4, with D tentatively TRBD1 (5 bases). The length of the CDR3 is 16 residues. The ends were cut back, 8 bases at V and 4 bases at J, with 20 bases in the middle. CDR1 MNHEY and CDR2 SMNVEV come from the germline V gene (reference sequence).

The chain couples TRBV20-1 to TRBJ1-1; tentatively, D is TRBD1 (6 bases). Trimming shortened V by 1 base and J by 5 bases, and 14 bases separated the two germline ends. The CDR3 extends over 14 amino acids. CDR1 DFQATT and CDR2 SNEGSKA come from the germline V gene (reference sequence). The CDR3 DNA reads as TGCAGTGCTAGAGGGGGGGGGGCCCGGACTGAAGCTTTCTTT. It yields the protein CSARGGGARTEAFF.

This chain joins TRBV30 and TRBJ1-6, with no clear D. V lost 0 bases, J lost 5 bases, and 17 bases lay in between. Germline V gene data show CDR1 as GTSNPN and CDR2 as SVGIG (reference sequence). The CDR3 is 17 amino acids. CDR3 in DNA: TGTGCCTGGAGTGTAGTGGCCACCATTCGAGATAATTCACCCCTCCACTTT. This sequence encodes CAWSVVATIRDNSPLHF.

The chain couples TRBV2 to TRBJ1-2; D is possibly TRBD1 (6 bases). The ends were cut back, 2 bases at V and 4 bases at J, with 14 bases in the middle. CDR1 SNHLY and CDR2 FYNNEI come from the germline V gene. The CDR3 totals 15 residues. This CDR3 reads CASSERAGGLYGYTF. CDR3 DNA sequence: TGTGCCAGCAGTGAAAGGGCGGGGGGCCTCTATGGCTACACCTTC. The full variable domain, with the rest looked up from reference TRBV2 and TRBJ1-2, is EPEVTQTPSHQVTQMGQEVILRCVPISNHLYFYWYRQILGQKVEFLVSFYNNEISEKSEIFDDQFSVERPDGSNFTLKIRSTKLEDSAMYFCASSERAGGLYGYTFGSGTRLTVV.

The V gene is TRBV19, the J gene TRBJ1-2; D unclear. This CDR3 spans 14 amino acids. Germline CDR1 reads LNHDA; CDR2 reads SQIVND (reference sequence). V was shortened by 3 bases and J by 3 bases, with 11 bases between the two germline ends. CDR3 sequence reads: CASSITGNYYGYTF. Written as DNA, the CDR3 is TGTGCCAGTAGTATCACCGGGAACTACTATGGCTACACCTTC.

The J gene is TRBJ2-5, the V gene TRBV7-2; tentatively, D is TRBD1 (6 bases). CDR3 length equals 14 residues. Trimming stripped 0 bases from V and 4 bases from J, with 9 bases between. Germline lookup yields CDR1 SGHTA and CDR2 FQGNSA. The CDR3 protein is CASSLAGARETQYF. The DNA of the CDR3 is TGTGCCAGCAGCTTAGCGGGGGCGAGAGAGACCCAGTACTTC.

Regarding this clonotype: Sequence at one end of the junction differs from germline and may be a read error. J is TRBJ2-3 and V is TRBV11-3; D is perhaps TRBD2 (6 bases). Germline-derived CDR1 and CDR2 are SGHNT and YENEEA. This CDR3 is built from 15 residues. The CDR3 sequence: CASSLDGTSTDTQYF. The DNA for the CDR3 is TGTGCCAGCAGCCTAGACGGGACTAGCACAGATACGCAGTATTTT.

The chain links TRBV7-8 to TRBJ1-1; TRBD1 agrees at 7 bases. Germline CDR1 and CDR2: SGHVS and FQNEAQ. The CDR3 runs to 14 residues. Losses at the gene ends were 5 bases for V and 1 base for J; bases not matched to a gene: 4. DNA of the CDR3: TGTGCCAGCAGCCCTAGGACAGGGAACACTGAAGCTTTCTTT. Translation: CASSPRTGNTEAFF.

CDR3 DNA sequence: TGTGCCACCTCGAGGACAGGTAATCAGCCCCAGCATTTT. Encoded protein: CATSRTGNQPQHF. V and J are TRBV2 and TRBJ1-5, with 7 bases identical to TRBD1. Germline-derived CDR1 and CDR2 are SNHLY and FYNNEI. The CDR3 has 13 residues. J lost 4 bases, V lost 10 bases, and 7 bases had no gene match.

The sample holds one count of this clonotype. The rearrangement uses TRBV6-5 and TRBJ1-6; possibly TRBD1 for D (6 bases). CDR3 size: 16 residues. V lost 2 bases and J lost 6, with 14 bases in between. Per the germline V gene, CDR1 is MNHEY and CDR2 is SVGAGI. Written as DNA, the CDR3 is TGTGCCAGCAGTTACCTGCCACAGGGCCTTAATTCACCCCTCCACTTT. It yields the protein CASSYLPQGLNSPLHF.

In regard to this clonotype: One end of the junction is discordant with germline, which a read error may explain. V is TRBV10-1 and J is TRBJ2-7; the D call may be TRBD1 or TRBD2 (5 bases each). Germline CDR1 WNHNN, CDR2 SYGVQD (reference sequence). The CDR3 has 15 residues. The CDR3 loop reads CASSARGTPSSEQYF. In nucleotides, the CDR3 is TGCGCCAGCAGTGCCCGGGGCACACCCTCCTCCGAGCAGTACTTC.

This sequence joins TRBV20-1 and TRBJ2-3; TRBD2 aligns across 8 bases. Trimming at V came to 3 bases and at J to 2 bases, leaving 4 bases not matched to a gene. The CDR3 has 14 residues. CDR1 and CDR2 from the germline V gene are DFQATT and SNEGSKA (reference sequence). The CDR3 loop reads CSASGGGPTDTQYF. The CDR3 nucleotides are TGCAGTGCTAGCGGCGGGGGGCCCACAGATACGCAGTATTTT.

This rearrangement joins TRBV27 to TRBJ1-2, with TRBD1 identical over 8 bases. This CDR3 comprises 14 residues. Germline V gene sequence: CDR1 MNHEY, CDR2 SMNVEV (reference sequence). Trimming cost V 3 bases and J 3 bases; bases outside gene matches: 3. Here the CDR3 reads CASSLGTGYYGYTF. CDR3 in DNA: TGTGCCAGCAGTTTGGGGACAGGCTACTATGGCTACACCTTC.

The chain employs TRBV20-1 and TRBJ1-1, with no clear D. The CDR3 sequence is 11 residues long. The V gene's germline CDR1 is DFQATT and CDR2 SNEGSKA (reference sequence). Trimming removed 1 base from V and 7 bases from J, with 7 bases in between. The CDR3 sequence is CSARGTLEAFF. Here the CDR3 DNA reads TGCAGTGCTAGAGGGACTCTTGAAGCTTTCTTT.

This rearrangement joins TRBV10-3 to TRBJ2-2; tentatively, D is TRBD1 (6 bases). The germline CDR1 and CDR2 sequences are ENHRY and SYGVKD. The CDR3 extends over 16 amino acids. Between the trimmed V and J ends, which lost 3 bases and 5 bases, there was a span of 16 bases. The CDR3 loop reads CAISEFSGHPTGELFF. CDR3 nucleotide sequence: TGTGCCATCAGTGAATTTTCGGGACACCCAACCGGGGAGCTGTTTTTT.

V is TRBV27 and J is TRBJ2-2, with 12 bases identical to TRBD2. CDR3 size: 14 residues. Germline V gene data show CDR1 as MNHEY and CDR2 as SMNVEV (reference sequence). Trimming took 8 bases from V and 9 from J; bases not matched to a gene: 7. The DNA for the CDR3 is TGTGCCAGCCGGACTAGCGGGGCCCGGAGGGAGCTGTTTTTT. Its protein product is CASRTSGARRELFF.

The rearrangement links TRBV19 to TRBJ1-2; possibly TRBD1 for D (5 bases). CDR1 is LNHDA, CDR2 SQIVND, per germline (reference sequence). V was cut by 5 bases and J by 2 bases, with 18 bases left in between. The CDR3 consists of 16 residues. The CDR3 DNA sequence: TGTGCCAGTAGTTCGGGACGCCCGGATCGGAACTATGGCTACACCTTC. It specifies CASSSGRPDRNYGYTF.

The V gene is TRBV6-5, the J gene TRBJ1-2, with D possibly TRBD1 on 5 matching bases. The CDR3 length is 12 residues. V dropped 2 bases and J dropped 6 bases, with 7 bases sitting between them. Germline assignment: CDR1 MNHEY and CDR2 SVGAGI. This CDR3 reads CASSYGANGYTF. The CDR3 bases are TGTGCCAGCAGTTACGGGGCAAATGGCTACACCTTC.

The chain links TRBV7-9 to TRBJ2-5; D uncertain. Germline V gene data show CDR1 as SEHNR and CDR2 as FQNEAQ (reference sequence). The V end lost 6 bases, the J end lost 5 bases, and 13 bases lay between the germline ends. The CDR3 length is 13 residues. CDR3 amino acids: CASSPPRVETQYF. The CDR3 DNA reads as TGTGCCAGCAGTCCACCTAGGGTGGAGACCCAGTACTTC.

The chain carries TRBV6-4 and TRBJ1-2; D remains unclear. Germline V gene sequence: CDR1 MRHNA, CDR2 SNTAGT. V shed 6 bases and J shed 5 bases, with 10 bases lying between them. This CDR3 spans 12 amino acids. CDR3 loop: CASRPWTYGYTF. The CDR3, as DNA: TGTGCCAGCAGACCCTGGACGTATGGCTACACCTTC.

This chain links TRBV30 with TRBJ2-3; the D gene is possibly TRBD1 (5 bases). Germline CDR1 is GTSNPN and CDR2 is SVGIG (reference sequence). CDR3 length: 15 residues. V lost 4 bases and J 2 bases, leaving 16 bases between the germline ends. CDR3: CAWNRRQGHTDTQYF. The CDR3 region has the DNA TGTGCCTGGAACCGAAGGCAGGGCCACACAGATACGCAGTATTTT.

J is TRBJ2-3 and V is TRBV20-1; 10 bases map to TRBD2. The CDR3 contains 16 residues. With V trimmed by 3 bases and J by 5 bases, 11 bases remained unmatched. Germline CDR1 DFQATT, CDR2 SNEGSKA (reference sequence). This chain's CDR3 is CSASITSGALQDTQYF. CDR3 coding DNA: TGCAGTGCTAGTATAACTAGCGGGGCCCTCCAAGATACGCAGTATTTT.